This TCR beta chain derives from a study of vaccination effects on CD4 cells after COVID-19. General study results and limits: Clones from infection and from vaccination both contracted markedly late after vaccination.

Assay: immunoSEQ multiplex PCR; the TCRdb copy retains only in-frame clones and omits some. The sample carries roughly 51,000 clones, 65% to 75% recorded once. The culture ran for 10 days before CD4+ T cells were isolated. This individual tested PCR-positive for SARS-CoV-2 infection between March and December 2020. Vaccine administered to participants consisted of two doses of either BNT162b2 or mRNA-1273. Between the trimmed V and J ends, which lost 3 bases and 0 bases, there was a span of 13 bases. CDR1 is DFQATT, CDR2 SNEGSKA, per germline (reference sequence). CDR3 size: 15 residues. Regarding this clone: Antigen specificity is unknown.

The chain carries TRBV20-1 and TRBJ2-3, with D maybe TRBD1 (6 bases). This material consisted of CD4+ T cells from PBMCs cultured without peptide, taken after COVID-19 vaccination. This TCR derives from a human donor who had a prior SARS-CoV-2 infection. The CDR3 coding sequence is TGCAGTGCTAGTGGTCACAGGGCTAGCACAGATACGCAGTATTTT. Translation gives CSASGHRASTDTQYF.